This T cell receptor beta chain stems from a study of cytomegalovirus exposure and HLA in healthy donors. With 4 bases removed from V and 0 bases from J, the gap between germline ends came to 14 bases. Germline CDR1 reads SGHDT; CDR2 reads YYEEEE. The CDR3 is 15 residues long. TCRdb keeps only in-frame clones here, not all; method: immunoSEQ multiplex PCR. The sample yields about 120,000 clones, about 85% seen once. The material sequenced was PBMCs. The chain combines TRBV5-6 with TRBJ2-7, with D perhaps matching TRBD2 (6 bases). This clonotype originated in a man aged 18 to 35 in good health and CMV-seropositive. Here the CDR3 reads CASSHRPGDSYEQYF. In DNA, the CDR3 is TGTGCCAGCAGCCACCGACCGGGAGACTCCTACGAGCAGTACTTC.